This T cell receptor beta chain is drawn from a study of post-analysis software for immune sequencing data (dated by TCRdb to the mid-2010s). In terms of the full investigation: Relapsing-remitting, secondary progressive and progressive-relapsing multiple sclerosis were recorded as disease courses, and subtype annotation was lacking for some patients. Patient repertoires were compared against roughly 11 previously published healthy control repertoires from donors aged 6 to 25 years. A subset of samples was prepared in parallel using single-end sample barcoding, then pooled and co-amplified after Illumina adapter ligation. Results and caveats for the whole study, not just this receptor: Direct clustering with F measure showed strong co-clustering of samples prepared in the same batch, prompting a batch-effect correction. The multiple sclerosis patient group was slightly younger than the control group. About 5 TRBV segments, including TRBV5-6, TRBV5-1 and TRBV20-1, were significantly more frequent in patients than controls. Normalized Chao1 diversity was significantly lower in multiple sclerosis patients than controls, suggesting substantial peripheral T-cell clonal expansion.

CDR1 and CDR2, per the germline V gene (reference sequence), are WNHNN and SYGVQD. Clipping removes 4 bases from V and 7 bases from J, with 7 as the unmatched junction base count. From the cysteine through the phenylalanine, the CDR3 covers 14 amino acids. The read is trimmed to its CDR3 DNA, 42 bases read in frame from base 1. To demonstrate the VDJtools post-analysis software, TCR beta repertoires were profiled from the peripheral blood of 10 to 15 young patients with multiple sclerosis. The multiple sclerosis patients were children and adolescents ranging in age from roughly 6 to 16 years. Library creation used PCR. Data came from an Illumina HiSeq 2500. To reduce PCR and sequencing biases, unique molecular identifiers were incorporated into the TCR beta cDNA libraries. Every 1 to 10 million input T cells yielded approximately 500,000 cDNA molecules, meaning each molecule approximated one T cell. Patient libraries were prepared and sequenced with the same protocol used for the earlier healthy control dataset. Within a given batch, samples were prepared together, multiplexed and sequenced on the same HiSeq lane. The authors processed their data as follows. MIGEC was used to process the raw barcoded reads, and molecular identifier groups with only a single read were discarded before consensus assembly and CDR3 extraction. VDJtools was used for post-analysis of the clonotype tables, with diversity normalized by down-sampling every dataset to the smallest sample size. Repertoire overlap clustering matched CDR3 amino acid but not nucleotide sequences to correct batch-related cross-sample contamination. In-frame beta chains were kept once TCRdb had trimmed the public reads at Q25 with fastp and called clones with MiXCR. For every CDR3 protein sequence, its rows merge into one entry that carries the most common genes and DNA. Clone size and V and J calls follow TCRdb, not the original study. The sample has roughly 600,000 distinct CDR3 sequences on record, roughly 45% of them singletons. 1.5% to 2% of the sample goes to the ten largest clones.

Of note for this clonotype: What antigen it recognizes has not been identified. Per-base quality was not reported, and no clone a single base away is much larger than it.

Sequenced input: blood. The sequence is built from TRBV10-1 and TRBJ2-1; 7 of the junction bases match TRBD2. This clonotype originated in a girl between 5 and 17 years old with multiple sclerosis. The nucleotides read TGCGCCAGCAGTGCTACGGGGGGTAGAAATGAGCAGTTCTTC. This sequence encodes CASSATGGRNEQFF.